The T cell receptor (beta chain) under discussion was sequenced for a study of tumor-infiltrating lymphocytes in primary liver carcinoma. As for the study in general: Each sample had roughly 3.5 to 7.13 million productive TCRbeta reads regardless of tissue type.

TCR beta cDNA was reverse-transcribed from around 0.55 ug of total RNA. The reaction used a constant-region primer and ProtoScript II reverse transcriptase. Generation of the TCR beta libraries relied on three nested multiplex PCR rounds using slightly modified ARM-PCR. Each of the first two PCR rounds ran approximately 10 cycles with TRBV1-TRBV30 forward and C-beta reverse primers. Each CDR3 protein is one row after TCRdb ran MiXCR on the multiplex PCR reads. The table has fewer than 350,000 distinct CDR3 sequences, roughly two thirds seen once; the top ten hold approximately 9%. Germline V gives CDR1 SGHAT, CDR2 FQDESV (reference sequence). V trimming: 7 bases; J trimming: 4 bases; junction bases outside the gene matches: 7. This CDR3 is built from 14 residues. Both blood RNA, taken from unsorted whole blood, and germline DNA were extracted. This clonotype was seen a single time.

Sequencing was done on a sample of peripheral blood. The chain is built from TRBV11-1 and TRBJ2-5; TRBD1 aligns across 9 bases. This TCR was sampled from a man in his forties with primary liver carcinoma and hepatitis B virus infection. CDR3 nucleotide sequence: TGTGCCAGCATCCCTGGGACAGGGTTAGAGACCCAGTACTTC. The encoded protein is CASIPGTGLETQYF. Full variable domain (outside the CDR3, taken from reference TRBV11-1 and TRBJ2-5): EAEVAQSPRYKITEKSQAVAFWCDPISGHATLYWYRQILGQGPELLVQFQDESVVDDSQLPKDRFSAERLKGVDSTLKIQPAELGDSAMYLCASIPGTGLETQYFGPGTRLLVL.